The clone carrying this TCR beta chain was picked up many times. The sample is drawn from a study of tumor-infiltrating lymphocytes in primary liver carcinoma. Study context: Staging placed the tumors at T1-T3 N0M0, and they measured about 4 to 10 cm across. The number of productive TCRbeta reads per sample ranged from roughly 3.5 to 7.13 million and was similar across tissue types.

The CDR3 loop spans 14 amino acids. Trimming cost V 1 base and J 5 bases, with 9 bases left between them. CDR1 LGHNA and CDR2 YSLEER come from the germline V gene. The authors made TCR beta cDNA from 400 to 550 ng total RNA with a constant-region primer. Three rounds of nested multiplex PCR with slightly modified ARM-PCR produced TCR beta libraries. The two initial PCR rounds, roughly 9 cycles each, used TRBV1-TRBV30 forward and C-beta reverse primers. In TCRdb, the multiplex PCR reads were re-called with MiXCR into one record per CDR3 protein. The sample contains approximately 330,000 distinct CDR3 sequences, roughly two thirds of which appear only once. Blood RNA was derived from unsorted whole blood, and germline DNA was extracted too.

This chain joins TRBV4-3 and TRBJ2-1; D is unclear. The TCR was taken from a man in his forties with primary liver carcinoma and hepatitis B virus infection. Sequencing was done on a sample of peripheral blood. CDR3 bases: TGCGCCAGCAGCCAAGGTCTCCGGAACAATGAGCAGTTCTTC. This gives the protein CASSQGLRNNEQFF.